This TCR beta chain was identified during a study of T cell responses to AZD1222 COVID-19 vaccine. Study-level results: Distributed over spike, vaccine-associated CD4 TCRs predominated at 160-218 and 743-854. Regions left unmutated in variants are reportedly the target of nearly half of spike-specific TCRs.

For this clone: The antigen is not known.

Sequencing used immunoSEQ multiplex PCR; TCRdb keeps in-frame clones, though not all of them. This table holds some 120,000 clones, almost 95% found once. Looked up from germline, CDR1 is LGHNA and CDR2 is YNFKEQ. The CDR3 loop spans 15 amino acids. V shed 5 bases, J shed 7 bases, and the junction held 10 bases outside the gene matches. Sequenced here: peripheral blood, sampled 28 days after the second AZD1222 dose. This chain connects TRBV4-2 to TRBJ2-1, with 8 nucleotides matching TRBD2. The clonotype originates from an adult who received the AZD1222 COVID-19 vaccine. CDR3 sequence reads: CASSERTTGGNEQFF. The CDR3 coding sequence is TGTGCCAGCAGCGAAAGGACTACGGGAGGGAATGAGCAGTTCTTC.